This TCR beta chain was retrieved from a study of PD-1 blockade in classical Hodgkin lymphoma. Study observations and caveats: Before treatment, TCR diversity in newly diagnosed patients was reportedly lower than in healthy donors.

Comment on this clone: Its specificity is not known.

The time point: newly diagnosed, previously untreated cHL patient sample. Through magnetic negative selection, CD8+ T cells were separated from PBMCs that had been thawed. PBMCs representing newly diagnosed, untreated classical Hodgkin lymphoma functioned as the comparison. Germline-derived CDR1 and CDR2 are MNHEY and SVGAGI. This CDR3 is 16 amino acids long. Generated by immunoSEQ multiplex PCR, the TCRdb table keeps only in-frame clones and is missing some. The sample holds over 20,000 clones, just under 90% seen once. Sequencing input: CD8+ T cells from blood. J is TRBJ2-5 and V is TRBV6-5; 11 bases match TRBD1. The DNA end favors TRBJ2-7, so the J call may be wrong. This TCR came from a human donor with classical Hodgkin lymphoma. DNA of the CDR3: TGTGCCAGCAGTTACTCTGGGACAGGGGGGGCCTACGAGCAGTACTTC. This translates into CASSYSGTGGAYEQYF.